The rows below give T cell receptor beta chains drawn from one sample of a study of cytomegalovirus exposure and HLA in healthy donors. Clones were read by immunoSEQ multiplex PCR, and TCRdb kept only the in-frame ones, dropping some. The data hold over 150,000 clones, with more than 80% observed a single time. The sequencing input was PBMCs. Receptor source: a man in his late teens or twenties in good health and CMV-seronegative. Both conserved end residues are part of each CDR3. A D gene is named only where the DNA matches it firmly. Clone size is not always given. Where it is, it says once, few, many or a class for expanded clones.

d_call: .; v_call: TRBV5-1; j_call: TRBJ1-2; clone_size: .; cdr3_nt: TGCGCCAGCCGGGCAGGGGAGGGCCTCTATGGCTACACCTTC; cdr3_aa: CASRAGEGLYGYTF
d_call: TRBD1; v_call: TRBV7-9; j_call: TRBJ2-7; clone_size: .; cdr3_nt: TGTGCCAGCATGAATGTTGGGACAGGGGTTTGGGAGCAGTACTTC; cdr3_aa: CASMNVGTGVWEQYF
d_call: TRBD1; v_call: TRBV9; j_call: TRBJ2-5; clone_size: .; cdr3_nt: TGTGCCAGCAGCGTAGAGGCGGACAGGGCCGCCGAGACCCAGTACTTC; cdr3_aa: CASSVEADRAAETQYF
d_call: TRBD2; v_call: TRBV7-6; j_call: TRBJ2-1; clone_size: .; cdr3_nt: TGTGCCAGCAGCTTAGGGGGGGGTGTACTAGCGGGAGCGTACAATGAGCAGTTCTTC; cdr3_aa: CASSLGGGVLAGAYNEQFF
d_call: TRBD2; v_call: TRBV5-8; j_call: TRBJ2-1; clone_size: .; cdr3_nt: TGTGCCAGCAGCTTTGCGGGGGGGATCTACAATGAGCAGTTCTTC; cdr3_aa: CASSFAGGIYNEQFF
d_call: TRBD1; v_call: TRBV2; j_call: TRBJ1-5; clone_size: .; cdr3_nt: TGTGCCAGCATGAGGGACAGGGGTAAGGAGCCCCAGCATTTT; cdr3_aa: CASMRDRGKEPQHF
d_call: .; v_call: TRBV27; j_call: TRBJ2-1; clone_size: once; cdr3_nt: TGTGCCAGCAGTCCCCGGGGGTTCGGCTCCTACAATGAGCAGTTCTTC; cdr3_aa: CASSPRGFGSYNEQFF
d_call: .; v_call: TRBV4-2; j_call: TRBJ2-3; clone_size: once; cdr3_nt: TGTGCCAGCCGACGGACAGAGACAGATACGCAGTATTTT; cdr3_aa: CASRRTETDTQYF
d_call: .; v_call: TRBV5-1; j_call: TRBJ2-2; clone_size: .; cdr3_nt: TGCGCCAGCAGCTGGACAGATTCTATGGGCACCGGGGAGCTGTTTTTT; cdr3_aa: CASSWTDSMGTGELFF
d_call: TRBD2; v_call: TRBV7-3; j_call: TRBJ2-7; clone_size: .; cdr3_nt: TGTGCCAGCAGCTTAAGTAGCGGGAGTATGAACGAGCAGTACTTC; cdr3_aa: CASSLSSGSMNEQYF
d_call: .; v_call: TRBV6-1; j_call: TRBJ2-2; clone_size: few; cdr3_nt: TGTGCCAGCAGTCGCGGCCTTCTCACCGGGGAGCTGTTTTTT; cdr3_aa: CASSRGLLTGELFF
d_call: .; v_call: TRBV5-1; j_call: TRBJ1-4; clone_size: .; cdr3_nt: TGCGCCAGCAGCCCCGGCGGTAATGAAAAACTGTTTTTT; cdr3_aa: CASSPGGNEKLFF
d_call: TRBD1; v_call: TRBV27; j_call: TRBJ1-1; clone_size: .; cdr3_nt: TGTGCCAGCAGTTTATCGGACAGGGGTCAGAGGGTAGCTTTCTTT; cdr3_aa: CASSLSDRGQRVAFF
d_call: TRBD1; v_call: TRBV28; j_call: TRBJ2-7; clone_size: .; cdr3_nt: TGTGCCAGCAGCCTGGACAGGGGGCCTTCCTACGAGCAGTACTTC; cdr3_aa: CASSLDRGPSYEQYF
d_call: .; v_call: TRBV9; j_call: TRBJ2-1; clone_size: .; cdr3_nt: TGTGCCAGCAGCGTTGGCGGGGGCTATGAGCAGTTCTTC; cdr3_aa: CASSVGGGYEQFF
d_call: TRBD1; v_call: TRBV30; j_call: TRBJ1-1; clone_size: once; cdr3_nt: TGTGCCTGGAGACAGGGGGCGGCTGAAGCTTTCTTT; cdr3_aa: CAWRQGAAEAFF
d_call: TRBD1; v_call: TRBV2; j_call: TRBJ1-2; clone_size: .; cdr3_nt: TGTGCCAGCAGTGAAGGGGACAGGGTGAACTATGGCTACACCTTC; cdr3_aa: CASSEGDRVNYGYTF
d_call: TRBD1; v_call: TRBV6-6; j_call: TRBJ2-1; clone_size: .; cdr3_nt: TGTGCCACTTCCCCGGGACAGGGGCCCGGATTCAATGAGCAGTTCTTC; cdr3_aa: CATSPGQGPGFNEQFF
d_call: TRBD2; v_call: TRBV4-1; j_call: TRBJ2-3; clone_size: .; cdr3_nt: TGCGCCAGCAGCCTACGACTAGCGGGGAGCACAGATACGCAGTATTTT; cdr3_aa: CASSLRLAGSTDTQYF
d_call: .; v_call: TRBV7-3; j_call: TRBJ2-3; clone_size: .; cdr3_nt: TGTGCCAGCAGCTTAAATGGAGGGGACCTCACAGATACGCAGTATTTT; cdr3_aa: CASSLNGGDLTDTQYF
d_call: TRBD1; v_call: TRBV5-1; j_call: TRBJ2-2; clone_size: .; cdr3_nt: TGCGCCAGCAGCCCAGGACAGGGTTCGAACACCGGGGAGCTGTTTTTT; cdr3_aa: CASSPGQGSNTGELFF
d_call: .; v_call: TRBV5-4; j_call: TRBJ1-2; clone_size: .; cdr3_nt: TGTGCCAGCAGCACGACAGGAACGGATGGCTACACCTTC; cdr3_aa: CASSTTGTDGYTF
d_call: .; v_call: TRBV28; j_call: TRBJ2-7; clone_size: .; cdr3_nt: TGTGCCAGCAGTTTAATTATAGGACAGCAATCCTACGAGCAGTACTTC; cdr3_aa: CASSLIIGQQSYEQYF
d_call: TRBD1; v_call: TRBV18; j_call: TRBJ2-7; clone_size: .; cdr3_nt: TGTGCCAGCTCACCGGGACAGGGACAAAAACGATACGAGCAGTACTTC; cdr3_aa: CASSPGQGQKRYEQYF
d_call: TRBD1; v_call: TRBV7-3; j_call: TRBJ2-7; clone_size: .; cdr3_nt: TGTGCCAGCAGCTTAACGGGGCCGGGACAGGGTTACGAGCAGTACTTC; cdr3_aa: CASSLTGPGQGYEQYF